This TCR beta chain was documented in a study of control samples from healthy donors and cancer patients. This CDR3 is 14 amino acids long. Germline values: CDR1 MRHNA, CDR2 SNTAGT. The V segment lost 2 bases and the J segment 9 bases; nucleotides outside the gene matches: 4. The table came from immunoSEQ multiplex PCR; TCRdb's copy has only in-frame clones and leaves some out. Among about 83,000 clones listed, around 91% were seen once. Sequenced material: blood. This sequence joins TRBV6-4 and TRBJ1-6; 7 bases match TRBD1. The clonotype comes from a man aged 45-65 years in good health. The CDR3 protein is CASSDGNRGSPLHF. DNA of the CDR3: TGTGCCAGCAGTGACGGGAACAGGGGTTCACCCCTCCACTTT.